This T cell receptor beta chain stems from a study of control samples from healthy donors and cancer patients. V was clipped by 0 bases and J by 7 bases; unmatched bases: 5. The germline CDR1 and CDR2 sequences are LNHNV and YYDKDF (reference sequence). The CDR3 has 16 amino acids. Only in-frame clones appear in the TCRdb table, and some are missing; sequencing was by immunoSEQ multiplex PCR. Of more than 95,000 clones in the sample, more than 75% were seen once. The V and J genes are TRBV15 and TRBJ2-2; 10 bases agree with TRBD1. This TCR came from a woman between 65 and 79 years old in good health. Sequencing input: blood. This CDR3 is CATSRDPRDRGGELFF. CDR3 nucleotides: TGTGCCACCAGCAGAGACCCCCGGGACAGGGGCGGGGAGCTGTTTTTT.